These 2 T cell receptor beta chains were sequenced from one sample in a study of neurological immune-mediated disorders. TCRdb called the 5' RACE reads again in MiXCR, with one record for every CDR3 protein. The table lists tens of thousands of distinct CDR3 sequences, under 20% of them singletons. Sequencing used PBMCs. These receptor sequences come from a woman between 40 and 50 years old in good health.

The chain recombines TRBV15 with TRBJ2-7; D may match TRBD1 or TRBD2 (5 bases each). The germline V gene encodes CDR1 LNHNV and CDR2 YYDKDF (reference sequence). The CDR3 is made up of 14 amino acids. The CDR3 DNA reads as TGTGCCACCAGCAGAGTCGGGACCTCCCACGAGCAGTACGTC. Encoded protein: CATSRVGTSHEQYV.

This clonotype was seen ten or more times. The chain uses TRBV4-3 and TRBJ1-6; D ambiguous. Germline V gene data show CDR1 as LGHNA and CDR2 as YSLEER. The length of the CDR3 is 17 residues. V was trimmed by 0 bases and J by 9 bases, leaving 18 bases between them. The CDR3 DNA reads TGCGCCAGCAGCCAAGATCCCCAGAAAACGACCGGTTCACCCCTCCACTTT. Protein product: CASSQDPQKTTGSPLHF.